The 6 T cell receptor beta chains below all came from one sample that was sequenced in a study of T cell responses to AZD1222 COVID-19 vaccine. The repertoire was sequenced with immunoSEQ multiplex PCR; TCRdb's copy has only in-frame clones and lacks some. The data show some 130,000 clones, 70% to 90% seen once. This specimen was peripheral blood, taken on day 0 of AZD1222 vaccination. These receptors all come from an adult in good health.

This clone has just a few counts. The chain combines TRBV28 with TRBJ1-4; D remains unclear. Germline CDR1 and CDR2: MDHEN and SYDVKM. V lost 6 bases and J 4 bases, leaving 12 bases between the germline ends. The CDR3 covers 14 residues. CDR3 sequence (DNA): TGTGCCAGCAGCCATGTGTCGGTTAATGAAAAACTGTTTTTT. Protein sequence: CASSHVSVNEKLFF.

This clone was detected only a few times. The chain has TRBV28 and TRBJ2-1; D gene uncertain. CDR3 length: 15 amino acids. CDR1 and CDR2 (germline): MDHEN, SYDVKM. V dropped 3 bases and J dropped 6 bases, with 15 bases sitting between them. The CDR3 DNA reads TGTGCCAGCAGTTTCGCACAGTCCTTTAGCAATGAGCAGTTCTTC. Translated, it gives CASSFAQSFSNEQFF.

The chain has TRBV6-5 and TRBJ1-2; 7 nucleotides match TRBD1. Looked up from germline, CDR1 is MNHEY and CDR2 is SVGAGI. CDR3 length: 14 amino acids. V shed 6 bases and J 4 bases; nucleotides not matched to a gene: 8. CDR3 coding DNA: TGTGCCAGCAGACCAGACAGGGCAACCTATGGCTACACCTTC. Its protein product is CASRPDRATYGYTF.

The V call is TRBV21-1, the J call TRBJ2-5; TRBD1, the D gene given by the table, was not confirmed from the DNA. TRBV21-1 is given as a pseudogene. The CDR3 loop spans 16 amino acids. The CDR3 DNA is TGTGCCAGCAGCAAAGTTGCCCTTCAGGGGAAGGAGACCCAGTACTTC. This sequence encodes CASSKVALQGKETQYF.

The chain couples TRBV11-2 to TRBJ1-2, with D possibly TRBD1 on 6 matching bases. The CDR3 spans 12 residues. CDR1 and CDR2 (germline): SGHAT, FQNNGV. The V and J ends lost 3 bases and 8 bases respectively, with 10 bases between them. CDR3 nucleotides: TGTGCCAGCAGCTTCTCGGGGGGCGGCTACACCTTC. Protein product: CASSFSGGGYTF.

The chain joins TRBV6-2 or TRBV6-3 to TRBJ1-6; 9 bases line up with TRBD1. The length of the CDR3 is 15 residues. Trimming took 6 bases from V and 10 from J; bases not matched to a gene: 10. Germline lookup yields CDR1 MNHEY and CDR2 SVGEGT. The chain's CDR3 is CASSLGQGSLSPLHF. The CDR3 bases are TGTGCCAGCAGCCTGGGACAGGGTTCTCTCTCACCCCTCCACTTT.